Listed below are T cell receptor beta chains from one sample, sequenced in a study of blood T cell repertoires in COVID-19. Measured with immunoSEQ multiplex PCR; TCRdb has only the in-frame clones, and not every one. This sample has about 200,000 clones, with roughly 88% found just once. Material for sequencing was PBMCs or T cells enriched from blood (not recorded which). Receptors were obtained from a man in his forties with acute COVID-19. The CDR3 runs from the conserved cysteine through the conserved F or W. Fields, in order: V gene, J gene, D gene, clone size, CDR3 protein, CDR3 DNA. The D gene is left open where the match is weak. Size is omitted from some rows. Given values are once, few, many or a class for expanded clones.

V gene: TRBV28
J gene: TRBJ1-6
D gene: TRBD1
clone size: .
CDR3 protein: CASSRRQGPFNSPLHF
CDR3 DNA: TGTGCCAGCAGTAGAAGACAGGGACCTTTTAATTCACCCCTCCACTTT

V gene: TRBV28
J gene: TRBJ1-5
D gene: .
clone size: .
CDR3 protein: CASSSQGFGDQPQHF
CDR3 DNA: TGTGCCAGCAGTTCCCAGGGATTTGGGGATCAGCCCCAGCATTTT

V gene: TRBV28
J gene: TRBJ2-7
D gene: TRBD1
clone size: few
CDR3 protein: CATIKTGVWGEQYF
CDR3 DNA: TGTGCCACCATTAAGACAGGGGTTTGGGGCGAGCAGTACTTC

V gene: TRBV6-5
J gene: TRBJ1-1
D gene: .
clone size: .
CDR3 protein: CASRADRPNTEAFF
CDR3 DNA: TGTGCCAGCAGAGCAGACAGGCCCAACACTGAAGCTTTCTTT

V gene: TRBV4-1
J gene: TRBJ2-3
D gene: TRBD2
clone size: few
CDR3 protein: CASSQDRAGGPDTQYF
CDR3 DNA: TGCGCCAGCAGCCAAGACAGGGCGGGAGGGCCAGATACGCAGTATTTT

V gene: TRBV11-2
J gene: TRBJ2-7
D gene: TRBD1
clone size: .
CDR3 protein: CASRLGQGVVYEQYF
CDR3 DNA: TGTGCCAGCAGACTTGGACAGGGGGTAGTATACGAGCAGTACTTC

V gene: TRBV7-9
J gene: TRBJ1-5
D gene: .
clone size: few
CDR3 protein: CASSLKGRQPQHF
CDR3 DNA: TGTGCCAGCAGCTTAAAAGGGAGACAGCCCCAGCATTTT

V gene: TRBV29-1
J gene: TRBJ1-1
D gene: .
clone size: .
CDR3 protein: CSVSEGSARNTEAFF
CDR3 DNA: TGCAGCGTTTCGGAGGGGTCGGCCAGGAACACTGAAGCTTTCTTT

V gene: TRBV7-9
J gene: TRBJ1-2
D gene: TRBD1
clone size: .
CDR3 protein: CASRPDRGDYGYTF
CDR3 DNA: TGTGCCAGCAGGCCCGACAGGGGAGACTATGGCTACACCTTC

V gene: TRBV6-2/TRBV6-3
J gene: TRBJ2-1
D gene: TRBD2
clone size: .
CDR3 protein: CASSSSLAGGGVEQFF
CDR3 DNA: TGTGCCAGCAGTTCTTCACTAGCGGGAGGAGGGGTCGAGCAGTTCTTC

V gene: TRBV28
J gene: TRBJ2-5
D gene: .
clone size: .
CDR3 protein: CASSPWDSGQTQYF
CDR3 DNA: TGTGCCAGCAGTCCCTGGGATAGCGGTCAAACCCAGTACTTC

V gene: TRBV3-1/TRBV3-2
J gene: TRBJ2-2
D gene: .
clone size: .
CDR3 protein: CASSQVQTRELFF
CDR3 DNA: TGTGCCAGCAGCCAAGTCCAGACTCGGGAGCTGTTTTTT

V gene: TRBV19
J gene: TRBJ2-7
D gene: TRBD1
clone size: .
CDR3 protein: CASSSGTGGPYEQYF
CDR3 DNA: TGTGCCAGTAGCTCCGGGACAGGGGGACCCTACGAGCAGTACTTC

V gene: TRBV21-1
J gene: TRBJ1-1
D gene: .
clone size: .
CDR3 protein: CASSGRHTEAFF
CDR3 DNA: TGTGCCAGCAGCGGGCGTCACACTGAAGCTTTCTTT

V gene: TRBV7-9
J gene: TRBJ2-1
D gene: .
clone size: .
CDR3 protein: CASATGDEQFF
CDR3 DNA: TGTGCATCCGCTACAGGCGATGAGCAGTTCTTC

V gene: TRBV7-2
J gene: TRBJ1-5
D gene: TRBD1
clone size: .
CDR3 protein: CASSLRTGDNQPQHF
CDR3 DNA: TGTGCCAGCAGCCTCCGGACAGGGGACAATCAGCCCCAGCATTTT

V gene: TRBV7-2
J gene: TRBJ2-7
D gene: TRBD2
clone size: .
CDR3 protein: CASSLVGTSDEQYF
CDR3 DNA: TGTGCCAGCAGCTTAGTGGGGACTAGTGACGAGCAGTACTTC

V gene: TRBV11-2
J gene: TRBJ2-1
D gene: .
clone size: .
CDR3 protein: CASNSREGVLIHEQFF
CDR3 DNA: TGTGCCAGCAACTCACGCGAAGGAGTCTTGATCCATGAGCAGTTCTTC

V gene: TRBV6-1
J gene: TRBJ2-2
D gene: TRBD2
clone size: .
CDR3 protein: CASSELYGRVVTGELFF
CDR3 DNA: TGTGCCAGCAGTGAATTATACGGGAGGGTAGTCACCGGGGAGCTGTTTTTT

V gene: TRBV30
J gene: TRBJ2-7
D gene: TRBD1
clone size: .
CDR3 protein: CAWSLRSGGGSEQYF
CDR3 DNA: TGTGCCTGGAGCCTAAGGTCAGGGGGCGGTTCCGAGCAGTACTTC

V gene: TRBV28
J gene: TRBJ2-7
D gene: TRBD2
clone size: .
CDR3 protein: CASSPWNSGDSYEQYF
CDR3 DNA: TGTGCCAGCAGTCCCTGGAATAGCGGGGACTCCTACGAGCAGTACTTC

V gene: TRBV19
J gene: TRBJ1-5
D gene: .
clone size: .
CDR3 protein: CASSQSRGQFNQPQHF
CDR3 DNA: TGTGCCAGTAGCCAATCCCGCGGACAGTTCAATCAGCCCCAGCATTTT

V gene: TRBV11-2
J gene: TRBJ2-1
D gene: .
clone size: .
CDR3 protein: CASSLEQVAVEQFF
CDR3 DNA: TGTGCCAGCAGCTTAGAACAAGTAGCCGTGGAGCAGTTCTTC

V gene: TRBV6-4
J gene: TRBJ2-1
D gene: .
clone size: .
CDR3 protein: CASKRGNEQFF
CDR3 DNA: TGTGCCAGCAAACGCGGGAATGAGCAGTTCTTC

V gene: TRBV4-3
J gene: TRBJ1-2
D gene: .
clone size: .
CDR3 protein: CASSQDGFNGYTF
CDR3 DNA: TGCGCCAGCAGCCAAGATGGCTTTAATGGCTACACCTTC

V gene: TRBV5-6
J gene: TRBJ2-7
D gene: .
clone size: .
CDR3 protein: CASSLGSRRSYYEQYF
CDR3 DNA: TGTGCCAGCAGCTTGGGATCTAGACGTTCCTACTACGAGCAGTACTTC

V gene: TRBV3-1/TRBV3-2
J gene: TRBJ2-7
D gene: .
clone size: once
CDR3 protein: CASSHRAYEQYF
CDR3 DNA: TGTGCCAGCAGCCACAGGGCCTACGAGCAGTACTTC

V gene: TRBV11-3
J gene: TRBJ2-1
D gene: TRBD2
clone size: .
CDR3 protein: CASTPLAGPPNEQFF
CDR3 DNA: TGTGCCAGCACCCCCCTAGCGGGGCCCCCCAATGAGCAGTTCTTC

V gene: TRBV24-1
J gene: TRBJ2-7
D gene: .
clone size: .
CDR3 protein: CATSPGGVGKDEQYF
CDR3 DNA: TGTGCCACCAGTCCGGGGGGCGTCGGAAAAGACGAGCAGTACTTC

V gene: TRBV30
J gene: TRBJ2-1
D gene: TRBD2
clone size: .
CDR3 protein: CAWDGDSGRGYNEQFF
CDR3 DNA: TGTGCCTGGGATGGAGATAGCGGGAGGGGTTACAATGAGCAGTTCTTC